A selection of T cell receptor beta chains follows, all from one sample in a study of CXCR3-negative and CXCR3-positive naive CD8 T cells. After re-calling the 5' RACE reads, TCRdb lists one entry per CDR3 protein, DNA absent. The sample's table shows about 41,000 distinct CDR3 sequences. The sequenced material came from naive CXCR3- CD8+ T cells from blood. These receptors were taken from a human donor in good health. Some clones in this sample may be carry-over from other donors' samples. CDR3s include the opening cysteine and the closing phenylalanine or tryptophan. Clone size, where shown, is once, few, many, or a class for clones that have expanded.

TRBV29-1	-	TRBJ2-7	CSAGETDLNEQYF
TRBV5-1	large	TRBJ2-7	CASSPGLAGYEQYF
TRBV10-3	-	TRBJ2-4	CAISESTGLAKNIQYF
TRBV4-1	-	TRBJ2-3	CASSQQVAGGRSDTQYF
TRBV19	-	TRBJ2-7	CASSVTSGTYEQYF
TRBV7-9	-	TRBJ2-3	CASSFRGQLRDTQYF
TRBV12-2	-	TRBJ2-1	CASRLDKTKRGGYNEQFF
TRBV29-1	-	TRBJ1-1	CSVQQMNTEAFF
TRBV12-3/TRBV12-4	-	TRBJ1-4	CASSFEEKLFF
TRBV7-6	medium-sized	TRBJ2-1	CASSLGDTHSYNEQFF
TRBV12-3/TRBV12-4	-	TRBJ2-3	CASSDPTDTQYF
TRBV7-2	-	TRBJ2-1	CASSPPGPSGPYNEQFF
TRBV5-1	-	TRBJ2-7	CASSLWSGSPYEQYF
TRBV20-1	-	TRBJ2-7	CSARDGWRSPYEQYF
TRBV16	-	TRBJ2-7	CASSQGVSWPSYEQYF
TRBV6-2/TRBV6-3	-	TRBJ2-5	CASSSPGRGDKETQYF
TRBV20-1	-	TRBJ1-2	CSARDRGRGYGYTF
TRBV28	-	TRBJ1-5	CASSLSSGTQPQHF
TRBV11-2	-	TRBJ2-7	CASSPPSPYEQYF
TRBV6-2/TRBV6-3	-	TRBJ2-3	CASTSEYTQYF
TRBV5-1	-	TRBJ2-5	CASSLDRGWQETQYF
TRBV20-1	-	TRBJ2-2	CSAERSENTGELFF
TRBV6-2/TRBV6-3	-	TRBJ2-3	CASSYPQEVQGSLDTQYF
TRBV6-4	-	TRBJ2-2	CASSEAFTGELFF
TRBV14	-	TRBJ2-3	CASSQVDADTQYF
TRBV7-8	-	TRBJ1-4	CASSLGNWDSWNEKLFF